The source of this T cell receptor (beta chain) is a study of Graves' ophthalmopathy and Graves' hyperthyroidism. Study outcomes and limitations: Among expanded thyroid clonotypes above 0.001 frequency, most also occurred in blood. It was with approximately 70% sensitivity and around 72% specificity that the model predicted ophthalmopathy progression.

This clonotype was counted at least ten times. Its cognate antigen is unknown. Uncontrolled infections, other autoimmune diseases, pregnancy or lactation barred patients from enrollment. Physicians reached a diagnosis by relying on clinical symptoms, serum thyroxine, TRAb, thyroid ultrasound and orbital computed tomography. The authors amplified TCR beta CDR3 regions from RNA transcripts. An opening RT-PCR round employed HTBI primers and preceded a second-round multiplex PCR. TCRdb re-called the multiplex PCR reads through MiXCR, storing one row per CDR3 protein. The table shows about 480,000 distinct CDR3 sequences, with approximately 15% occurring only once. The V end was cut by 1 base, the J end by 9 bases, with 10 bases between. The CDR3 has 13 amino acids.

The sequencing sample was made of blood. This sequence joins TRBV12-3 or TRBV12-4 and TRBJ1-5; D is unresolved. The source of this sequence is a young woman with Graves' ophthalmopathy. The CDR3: CASSLVRGGPQHF. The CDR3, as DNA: TGTGCCAGCAGTTTAGTGCGCGGCGGGCCCCAGCATTTT.